Below, one T cell receptor beta chain is given with its context. Its target is unknown. The TCR library protocol was used to attach unique molecular identifiers. These identifiers were attached to individual cDNA molecules. TCRdb reprocessed the 5' RACE reads via MiXCR and lists one record per CDR3 protein. Of over 30,000 distinct CDR3 sequences listed, 7.1% are singletons. This specimen comes from a study of early T cells in non-severe SARS-CoV-2 infection. Study overall: Sequencing of unsorted whole blood was done on bulk RNA, leaving chains unpaired. Findings and caveats of the study: The VDJdb matching leaned toward anti-spike CD8 responses and overlooked private and CD4 specificities.

From germline, CDR1 is SGHRS and CDR2 YFSETQ. After removal of 3 bases from V and 5 bases from J, the junction contained 10 bases not matched to a gene. The length of the CDR3 is 16 residues. V usage is TRBV5-1 and J usage is TRBJ2-1; 8 bases match TRBD2. The clonotype originates from an adult who was a healthcare worker with PCR-confirmed SARS-CoV-2 infection or an uninfected control (not recorded which). The specimen was whole blood, collected at baseline. The CDR3 protein is CASSYGGRTPDNEQFF. The CDR3 DNA sequence: TGCGCCAGCAGCTACGGCGGGAGGACTCCCGACAATGAGCAGTTCTTC.